This T cell receptor (beta chain) was captured in a study of T cells in Graves' hyperthyroidism and ophthalmopathy. General study results and limits: Prediction of ophthalmopathy progression came a median around 6.5 months pre-onset.

RNA transcripts provided the source from which TCR beta CDR3 regions were amplified. Using the HTBI primer set, a first-round RT-PCR was run on the TCR CDR3. TCRdb called the multiplex PCR reads again in MiXCR, with one record for every CDR3 protein. The table lists about 840,000 distinct CDR3 sequences, 35% to 40% of them singletons, with more than 7% in the top ten. Graves' hyperthyroidism is called stable when ophthalmopathy does not progress within 18 months. Patients were excluded for uncontrolled infection, other autoimmune disease, pregnancy or lactation. From more than 9.5 ml of fresh peripheral blood, PBMCs were isolated. Many counts were recorded for this clonotype. Its antigen is still unknown. A read error may account for a junction end that differs from germline. The CDR3 is made up of 15 amino acids. Germline V gene sequence: CDR1 SGHRS, CDR2 YFSETQ.

The V and J genes are TRBV5-1 and TRBJ2-5; TRBD1 matches at 10 bases. This receptor was obtained from a man aged 18 to 35 with Graves' hyperthyroidism. The sample taken for sequencing was blood. CDR3 sequence (DNA): TGTGCCAGCTCTCTTGGACAGGGGGGCCAAGAGACCCAGTACTTC. Protein sequence: CASSLGQGGQETQYF.